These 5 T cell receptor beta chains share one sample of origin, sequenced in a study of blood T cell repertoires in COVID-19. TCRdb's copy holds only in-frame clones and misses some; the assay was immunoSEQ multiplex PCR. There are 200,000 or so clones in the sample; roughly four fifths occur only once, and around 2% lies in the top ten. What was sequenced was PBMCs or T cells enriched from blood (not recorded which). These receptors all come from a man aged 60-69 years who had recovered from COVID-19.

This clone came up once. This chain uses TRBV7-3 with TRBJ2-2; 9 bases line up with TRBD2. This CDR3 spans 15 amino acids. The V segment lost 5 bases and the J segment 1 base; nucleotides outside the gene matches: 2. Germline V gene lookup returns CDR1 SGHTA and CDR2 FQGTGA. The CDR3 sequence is CASSVAGENTGELFF. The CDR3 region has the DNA TGTGCCAGCAGCGTAGCGGGGGAGAACACCGGGGAGCTGTTTTTT. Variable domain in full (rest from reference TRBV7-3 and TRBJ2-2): GAGVSQTPSNKVTEKGKYVELRCDPISGHTALYWYRQSLGQGPEFLIYFQGTGAADDSGLPNDRFFAVRPEGSVSTLKIQRTERGDSAVYLCASSVAGENTGELFFGEGSRLTVL.

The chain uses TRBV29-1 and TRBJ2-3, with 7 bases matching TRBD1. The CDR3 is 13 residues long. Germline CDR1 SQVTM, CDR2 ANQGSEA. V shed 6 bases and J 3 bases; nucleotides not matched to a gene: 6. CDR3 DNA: TGCAGCGTCTCACAGGGGATTACAGATACGCAGTATTTT. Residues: CSVSQGITDTQYF.

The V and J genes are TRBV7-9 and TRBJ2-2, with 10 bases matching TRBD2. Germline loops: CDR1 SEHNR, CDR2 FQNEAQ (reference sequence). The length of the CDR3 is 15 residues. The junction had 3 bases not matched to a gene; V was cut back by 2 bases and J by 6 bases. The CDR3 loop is CASSLLAGDPGELFF. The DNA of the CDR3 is TGTGCCAGCAGCTTACTAGCGGGGGACCCCGGGGAGCTGTTTTTT.

The CDR3 reads CASSTTGGEGYGYTF. The CDR3 region has the DNA TGTGCCAGCAGCACTACAGGGGGCGAAGGCTATGGCTACACCTTC. The rearrangement uses TRBV21-1 and TRBJ1-2; TRBD1, the table's D call, was not compared with the DNA. TRBV21-1 is a pseudogene segment. This CDR3 is 15 amino acids long.

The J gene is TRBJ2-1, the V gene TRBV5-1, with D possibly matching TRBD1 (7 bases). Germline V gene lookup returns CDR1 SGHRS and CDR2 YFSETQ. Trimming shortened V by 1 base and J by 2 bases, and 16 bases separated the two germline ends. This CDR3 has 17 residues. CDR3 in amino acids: CASSLLGGGQPYNEQFF. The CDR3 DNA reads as TGCGCCAGCAGCTTGTTAGGAGGGGGCCAGCCCTACAATGAGCAGTTCTTC.